These T cell receptor beta chains were read from a single sample in a study of blood T cell repertoires in COVID-19. Some clones are missing from TCRdb's copy, which holds only in-frame ones; the method was immunoSEQ multiplex PCR. Of over 100,000 clones listed, 60% to 80% were seen once; the top ten hold 9.8%. Sequences were obtained from peripheral blood. The receptor source for this set is a man between 60 and 75 years old with active or convalescent COVID-19. CDR3s include the opening cysteine and the closing phenylalanine or tryptophan. Fields, in order: CDR3 protein, CDR3 DNA, D gene, J gene, V gene, clone size. D genes are given only for firm matches. The size field is filled for only some rows; it gives once, few, many or a size class.

CDR3aa: CASSQDLARTDTQYF; CDR3nt: TGTGCCAGCAGCCAAGATTTAGCCCGCACAGATACGCAGTATTTT; d_gene: NA; j_gene: TRBJ2-3; v_gene: TRBV14; abundance: NA
CDR3aa: CASRRTSGRNNEQFF; CDR3nt: TGCGCCAGCAGGCGTACTAGCGGGAGAAACAATGAGCAGTTCTTC; d_gene: TRBD2; j_gene: TRBJ2-1; v_gene: TRBV5-1; abundance: once
CDR3aa: CASSFTGTDYGYTF; CDR3nt: TGTGCCAGCAGCTTCACCGGGACAGACTATGGCTACACCTTC; d_gene: TRBD1; j_gene: TRBJ1-2; v_gene: TRBV5-5; abundance: NA
CDR3aa: CASSLQGRTEAFF; CDR3nt: TGTGCCAGCAGCTTACAGGGGCGAACTGAAGCTTTCTTT; d_gene: NA; j_gene: TRBJ1-1; v_gene: TRBV7-2; abundance: NA
CDR3aa: CASSLGWTSVDNEQFF; CDR3nt: TGCGCCAGCAGCTTGGGATGGACTTCCGTGGACAATGAGCAGTTCTTC; d_gene: NA; j_gene: TRBJ2-1; v_gene: TRBV5-1; abundance: NA
CDR3aa: CASSPGQGMGGYTF; CDR3nt: TGCGCCAGCAGCCCGGGACAGGGGATGGGTGGCTACACCTTC; d_gene: TRBD1; j_gene: TRBJ1-2; v_gene: TRBV5-1; abundance: NA
CDR3aa: CAWSVPGRSEKLFF; CDR3nt: TGTGCCTGGAGTGTACCCGGGAGGAGTGAAAAACTGTTTTTT; d_gene: NA; j_gene: TRBJ1-4; v_gene: TRBV30; abundance: NA
CDR3aa: CASSLGGSNEKLFF; CDR3nt: TGTGCCAGCAGTTTGGGGGGGTCTAATGAAAAACTGTTTTTT; d_gene: NA; j_gene: TRBJ1-4; v_gene: TRBV28; abundance: NA
CDR3aa: CASSEPDRGRHEQYF; CDR3nt: TGTGCCAGCAGCGAGCCGGACAGGGGGCGGCACGAGCAGTACTTC; d_gene: TRBD1; j_gene: TRBJ2-7; v_gene: TRBV7-9; abundance: NA
CDR3aa: CATGTGRGTNEKLFF; CDR3nt: TGTGCCACCGGGACAGGGAGGGGGACTAATGAAAAACTGTTTTTT; d_gene: TRBD1; j_gene: TRBJ1-4; v_gene: TRBV7-9; abundance: NA
CDR3aa: CAWSASGVTDTQYF; CDR3nt: TGTGCCTGGAGTGCCAGCGGGGTCACAGATACGCAGTATTTT; d_gene: TRBD2; j_gene: TRBJ2-3; v_gene: TRBV30; abundance: few
CDR3aa: CAWSKPPMNTEAFF; CDR3nt: TGTGCCTGGAGTAAACCCCCTATGAACACTGAAGCTTTCTTT; d_gene: NA; j_gene: TRBJ1-1; v_gene: TRBV30; abundance: once
CDR3aa: CASSLPGTFRGARGQYF; CDR3nt: TGTGCCAGCAGCTTGCCCGGGACATTCCGAGGAGCTCGGGGGCAGTACTTC; d_gene: NA; j_gene: TRBJ2-7; v_gene: TRBV5-8; abundance: NA
CDR3aa: CASRGQGVNEKLFF; CDR3nt: TGTGCCAGCCGTGGACAGGGGGTTAATGAAAAACTGTTTTTT; d_gene: TRBD1; j_gene: TRBJ1-4; v_gene: TRBV5-6; abundance: NA
CDR3aa: CASSQGIGQPQHF; CDR3nt: TGTGCCAGCAGTCAGGGGATAGGCCAGCCCCAGCATTTT; d_gene: NA; j_gene: TRBJ1-5; v_gene: TRBV27; abundance: NA
CDR3aa: CASSIGQGGAYNEQFF; CDR3nt: TGTGCCAGTAGTATCGGACAGGGAGGCGCCTACAATGAGCAGTTCTTC; d_gene: TRBD1; j_gene: TRBJ2-1; v_gene: TRBV19; abundance: NA
CDR3aa: CASRSGLAGGGETQYF; CDR3nt: TGTGCCAGCAGATCGGGACTAGCGGGAGGGGGGGAGACCCAGTACTTC; d_gene: TRBD2; j_gene: TRBJ2-5; v_gene: TRBV11-3; abundance: few
CDR3aa: CASSSGTGGNTQYF; CDR3nt: TGCGCCAGCAGCTCTGGGACAGGGGGGAATACGCAGTATTTT; d_gene: TRBD1; j_gene: TRBJ2-3; v_gene: TRBV5-1; abundance: NA
CDR3aa: CASSQVGANTDTQYF; CDR3nt: TGCGCCAGCAGCCAAGTTGGGGCGAACACAGATACGCAGTATTTT; d_gene: NA; j_gene: TRBJ2-3; v_gene: TRBV4-1; abundance: NA
CDR3aa: CASSHALGAGEKLFF; CDR3nt: TGTGCCAGCAGTCACGCACTGGGGGCAGGTGAAAAACTGTTTTTT; d_gene: NA; j_gene: TRBJ1-4; v_gene: TRBV27; abundance: NA
CDR3aa: CATSAPGGHTGELFF; CDR3nt: TGTGCCACCAGTGCCCCAGGGGGGCACACCGGGGAGCTGTTTTTT; d_gene: NA; j_gene: TRBJ2-2; v_gene: TRBV24-1; abundance: NA
CDR3aa: CASTPARGHKLNTEAFF; CDR3nt: TGTGCCAGCACCCCAGCCAGGGGCCATAAACTGAACACTGAAGCTTTCTTT; d_gene: NA; j_gene: TRBJ1-1; v_gene: TRBV2; abundance: NA
CDR3aa: CASSGQGAGGYTF; CDR3nt: TGTGCCAGCAGCGGACAGGGGGCAGGTGGCTACACCTTC; d_gene: TRBD1; j_gene: TRBJ1-2; v_gene: TRBV6-4; abundance: NA
CDR3aa: CASSSSPGTNTEAFF; CDR3nt: TGTGCCAGCAGCTCTAGCCCAGGAACGAACACTGAAGCTTTCTTT; d_gene: NA; j_gene: TRBJ1-1; v_gene: TRBV3-1/TRBV3-2; abundance: NA
CDR3aa: CASSETPTRHWEQYF; CDR3nt: TGCGCCAGCAGTGAAACCCCGACTAGGCACTGGGAGCAGTACTTC; d_gene: NA; j_gene: TRBJ2-7; v_gene: TRBV10-2; abundance: NA
CDR3aa: CASSFLSGGTHNEQFF; CDR3nt: TGCGCCAGCAGCTTCCTCAGTGGGGGGACTCACAATGAGCAGTTCTTC; d_gene: NA; j_gene: TRBJ2-1; v_gene: TRBV5-1; abundance: NA
CDR3aa: CASSQGFLAPGGNEQFF; CDR3nt: TGCGCCAGCAGCCAAGGTTTTCTAGCGCCGGGGGGGAATGAGCAGTTCTTC; d_gene: TRBD2; j_gene: TRBJ2-1; v_gene: TRBV4-3; abundance: NA
CDR3aa: CASSLRRGYEKLFF; CDR3nt: TGTGCCAGCTCCCTCCGCCGGGGGTATGAAAAACTGTTTTTT; d_gene: NA; j_gene: TRBJ1-4; v_gene: TRBV18; abundance: few
CDR3aa: CASSSYLAATDTQYF; CDR3nt: TGTGCCAGCAGCTCCTATCTAGCGGCCACAGATACGCAGTATTTT; d_gene: TRBD2; j_gene: TRBJ2-3; v_gene: TRBV7-2; abundance: NA
CDR3aa: CASSLSGEQFF; CDR3nt: TGCGCCAGCAGCTTGTCGGGTGAGCAGTTCTTC; d_gene: NA; j_gene: TRBJ2-1; v_gene: TRBV5-1; abundance: few
CDR3aa: CAWSGLALNTGELFF; CDR3nt: TGTGCCTGGAGTGGACTAGCTTTGAACACCGGGGAGCTGTTTTTT; d_gene: TRBD2; j_gene: TRBJ2-2; v_gene: TRBV30; abundance: NA
CDR3aa: CASSLSGSGDTQYF; CDR3nt: TGTGCCAGCTCTCTTAGCGGGAGCGGGGATACGCAGTATTTT; d_gene: TRBD2; j_gene: TRBJ2-3; v_gene: TRBV18; abundance: NA
CDR3aa: CASSDWRAGGQETQYF; CDR3nt: TGCGCCAGCAGTGATTGGCGAGCGGGGGGTCAAGAGACCCAGTACTTC; d_gene: TRBD2; j_gene: TRBJ2-5; v_gene: TRBV10-2; abundance: NA
CDR3aa: CASKTVSTDTQYF; CDR3nt: TGTGCCAGCAAGACAGTAAGCACAGATACGCAGTATTTT; d_gene: NA; j_gene: TRBJ2-3; v_gene: TRBV6-5; abundance: NA
CDR3aa: CASSTQGTGLSTEAFF; CDR3nt: TGTGCCAGCAGCACGCAGGGGACAGGCCTCTCAACTGAAGCTTTCTTT; d_gene: TRBD1; j_gene: TRBJ1-1; v_gene: TRBV7-2; abundance: few
CDR3aa: CASSLQQGFSPLHF; CDR3nt: TGTGCCAGCAGCTTGCAACAGGGTTTTTCACCCCTCCACTTT; d_gene: NA; j_gene: TRBJ1-6; v_gene: TRBV5-5; abundance: NA
CDR3aa: CASRAGATTGELFF; CDR3nt: TGCGCCAGCAGGGCAGGGGCGACTACCGGGGAGCTGTTTTTT; d_gene: NA; j_gene: TRBJ2-2; v_gene: TRBV10-1; abundance: NA
CDR3aa: CASSLGGYSYEQYF; CDR3nt: TGTGCCAGCAGCTTAGGAGGGTACTCCTACGAGCAGTACTTC; d_gene: NA; j_gene: TRBJ2-7; v_gene: TRBV7-9; abundance: NA
CDR3aa: CASGDSGPYEQYF; CDR3nt: TGCGCCAGCGGTGACTCAGGGCCCTACGAGCAGTACTTC; d_gene: NA; j_gene: TRBJ2-7; v_gene: TRBV5-1; abundance: NA
CDR3aa: CASSYSGTPLLAGELFF; CDR3nt: TGTGCCAGCAGCTACTCCGGGACACCGCTATTAGCCGGGGAGCTGTTTTTT; d_gene: NA; j_gene: TRBJ2-2; v_gene: TRBV7-8; abundance: NA
CDR3aa: CASSIERAVNTEAFF; CDR3nt: TGTGCCAGTAGTATAGAGAGGGCAGTGAACACTGAAGCTTTCTTT; d_gene: NA; j_gene: TRBJ1-1; v_gene: TRBV19; abundance: NA
CDR3aa: CAISVPGLNTEAFF; CDR3nt: TGTGCCATCAGTGTACCGGGGTTGAACACTGAAGCTTTCTTT; d_gene: NA; j_gene: TRBJ1-1; v_gene: TRBV10-3; abundance: NA
CDR3aa: CASSFTGGTEAFF; CDR3nt: TGTGCCAGCAGCTTTACAGGGGGAACTGAAGCTTTCTTT; d_gene: TRBD1; j_gene: TRBJ1-1; v_gene: TRBV13; abundance: NA
CDR3aa: CASNQGIGTEAFF; CDR3nt: TGTGCCAGCAATCAGGGCATCGGCACTGAAGCTTTCTTT; d_gene: NA; j_gene: TRBJ1-1; v_gene: TRBV27; abundance: NA
CDR3aa: CASSESYSNQPQHF; CDR3nt: TGTGCCAGCAGCGAATCTTATAGCAATCAGCCCCAGCATTTT; d_gene: NA; j_gene: TRBJ1-5; v_gene: TRBV9; abundance: few
CDR3aa: CASSLDRSSGSLEQYF; CDR3nt: TGTGCCAGCAGCTTAGATCGGAGTAGCGGCTCCCTCGAGCAGTACTTC; d_gene: NA; j_gene: TRBJ2-7; v_gene: TRBV11-2; abundance: once
CDR3aa: CASSLSGQNSYNEQFF; CDR3nt: TGTGCCAGCAGCTTAAGTGGGCAGAACTCCTACAATGAGCAGTTCTTC; d_gene: NA; j_gene: TRBJ2-1; v_gene: TRBV7-6; abundance: NA
CDR3aa: CASSTSRGEGELFF; CDR3nt: TGTGCCAGTAGTACCAGCAGGGGAGAAGGGGAGCTGTTTTTT; d_gene: NA; j_gene: TRBJ2-2; v_gene: TRBV19; abundance: NA
CDR3aa: CASSESTSTYEQYF; CDR3nt: TGCGCCAGCAGTGAGTCGACTTCGACCTACGAGCAGTACTTC; d_gene: NA; j_gene: TRBJ2-7; v_gene: TRBV10-1; abundance: many
CDR3aa: CASSVDTTYQETQYF; CDR3nt: TGTGCCAGCAGCGTAGACACAACGTACCAAGAGACCCAGTACTTC; d_gene: NA; j_gene: TRBJ2-5; v_gene: TRBV9; abundance: NA
CDR3aa: CASSAGQEAEAFF; CDR3nt: TGTGCCAGCTCGGCCGGACAGGAGGCTGAAGCTTTCTTT; d_gene: TRBD1; j_gene: TRBJ1-1; v_gene: TRBV18; abundance: NA
CDR3aa: CASSSSQEETQYF; CDR3nt: TGTGCCAGCTCTAGTTCACAGGAAGAGACCCAGTACTTC; d_gene: NA; j_gene: TRBJ2-5; v_gene: TRBV18; abundance: NA
CDR3aa: CASSYSAGIYGYTF; CDR3nt: TGTGCCAGCAGTTACTCGGCAGGGATCTATGGCTACACCTTC; d_gene: NA; j_gene: TRBJ1-2; v_gene: TRBV6-5; abundance: NA